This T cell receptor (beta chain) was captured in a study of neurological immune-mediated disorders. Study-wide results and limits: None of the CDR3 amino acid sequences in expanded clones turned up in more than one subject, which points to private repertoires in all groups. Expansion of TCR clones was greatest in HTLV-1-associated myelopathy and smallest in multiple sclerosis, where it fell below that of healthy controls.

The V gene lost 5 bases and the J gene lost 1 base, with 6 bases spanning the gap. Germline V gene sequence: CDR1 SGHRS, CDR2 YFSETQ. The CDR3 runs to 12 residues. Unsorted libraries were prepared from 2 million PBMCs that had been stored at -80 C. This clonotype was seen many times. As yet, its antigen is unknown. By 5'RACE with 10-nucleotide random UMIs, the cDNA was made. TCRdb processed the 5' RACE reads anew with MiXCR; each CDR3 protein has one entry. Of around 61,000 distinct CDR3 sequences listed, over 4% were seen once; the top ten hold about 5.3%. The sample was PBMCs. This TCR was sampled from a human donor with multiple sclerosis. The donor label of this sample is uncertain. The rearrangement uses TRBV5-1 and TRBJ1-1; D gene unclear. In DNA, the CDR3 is TGCGCCAGCAGTAAGCAGAACACTGAAGCTTTCTTT. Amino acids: CASSKQNTEAFF.